The clone carrying this TCR beta chain has only a few counts. Its antigen is not identified. This sample is part of a study of response to subunit inactivated influenza vaccine. MiXCR was run by TCRdb on the RT-PCR reads, yielding one entry per CDR3 protein. Counted here are 800,000 or so distinct CDR3 sequences, less than 25% occurring once; the ten biggest clones make up 10% to 13%. Study results and caveats: Every seasonal influenza vaccination brings in few new T cells, the authors suggested.

Sequencing was performed on PBMCs from blood, taken 5 days after vaccination. This TCR was sampled from a man aged 45-65 years who received an inactivated influenza vaccine.

The CDR3 nucleotides are TGTGCCAGCAGTACCTCCGGGACTAGCGTCAATGAGCAGTTCTTC. It encodes CASSTSGTSVNEQFF. The chain links TRBV12-3 or TRBV12-4 to TRBJ2-1; TRBD2 agrees at 10 bases. J lost 6 bases, V lost 5 bases, and 7 bases had no gene match. The CDR3 has 15 amino acids.